This TCR beta chain is drawn from a study of blood T cell repertoires in COVID-19. This CDR3 comprises 16 residues. The V gene's germline CDR1 is SGHVS and CDR2 FQNEAQ. Trimming took off 2 bases at V and 1 base at J, with 11 bases between the two ends. Libraries were prepared by immunoSEQ multiplex PCR; TCRdb keeps only in-frame clonotypes and omits some of them. The sample gives roughly 400,000 clones, about 90% of which show up once; 2% to 2.5% is in the top ten. The chain combines TRBV7-8 with TRBJ2-2, with D maybe TRBD2 (6 bases). The sequence was obtained from an older woman with COVID-19, enrolled during active disease. The sequenced material came from peripheral blood. CDR3: CASSLSAGGNTGELFF. The CDR3 nucleotides are TGTGCCAGCAGCTTATCAGCGGGCGGGAACACCGGGGAGCTGTTTTTT.